This T cell receptor beta chain was identified in a study of T cell changes during pregnancy in multiple sclerosis. This CDR3 comprises 15 residues. Germline values: CDR1 SNHLY, CDR2 FYNNEI. V shed 3 bases and J 7 bases; nucleotides not matched to a gene: 6. Here immunoSEQ multiplex PCR was the method, and the copy in TCRdb shows in-frame clones only, minus some. In the table there are fewer than 60,000 clones, more than 85% of which are singletons. Sequenced here: peripheral blood, sampled after pregnancy. The receptor was isolated from a female donor in good health, enrolled as a control in a pregnancy study. This chain uses TRBV2 with TRBJ2-1, with 10 bases lining up with TRBD2. DNA for the CDR3: TGTGCCAGCAGTGATAGGAGCGGGAGGGTGAATGAGCAGTTCTTC. Translation: CASSDRSGRVNEQFF.